This record covers a single T cell receptor (beta chain). Per the germline V gene, CDR1 is SGHRS and CDR2 is YFSETQ. This CDR3 has 14 amino acids. V was shortened by 0 bases and J by 3 bases, with 9 bases between the two germline ends. This sample is part of a study of T cell responses to AZD1222 COVID-19 vaccine. Sequencing used immunoSEQ multiplex PCR; TCRdb keeps in-frame clones, though not all of them. In the table there are more than 95,000 clones, around 90% of which are singletons. The sequence derives from an adult in good health. This sequence joins TRBV5-1 and TRBJ1-1; D is ambiguous. The sequencing here drew on peripheral blood, taken on day 0 of AZD1222 vaccination. The CDR3 sequence: CASSLEPEDTEAFF. The CDR3 DNA is TGCGCCAGCAGCTTGGAGCCGGAGGACACTGAAGCTTTCTTT.